The subject of this entry is one TCR beta chain. The antigen is not known. What was sequenced were expressed TCRB transcripts, since all of the isolated RNA had been reverse transcribed. Some clones are missing from TCRdb's copy, which holds only in-frame ones; the method was immunoSEQ multiplex PCR. The sample has 860,000 or so clones, 17% seen once; the top ten hold 0.023%. Staining for CD45RO/CCR7/CD25/CD127/CD95/CD27 allowed sorting of CD4+ naive, central memory, regulatory and stem cell-like memory cells. All sorted populations exceeded 95% purity. The germline CDR1 and CDR2 sequences are SGDLS and YYNGEE. This CDR3 has 19 amino acids. V gave up 0 bases and J gave up 1 base; unmatched junction bases: 13. This entry is derived from a study of beta chain features in type 1 diabetes. Findings and limits, study-wide: Among patients with Type 1 diabetes, TCRB CDR3s were moderately but significantly shorter in every one of the four CD4+ subsets. Sequencing used cDNA, and cells with high TCR expression could therefore be over-represented.

Material: naive CD4+ T cells from blood. The gene calls are TRBV9 and TRBJ2-5; 9 bases are shared with TRBD1. The receptor comes from a woman aged 18 to 35 in good health. The CDR3 spells CASSVGARTGVLFQETQYF. DNA for the CDR3: TGTGCCAGCAGCGTAGGGGCCAGGACAGGGGTCCTGTTCCAAGAGACCCAGTACTTC.